Listed here are 27 T cell receptor beta chains from one sample, sequenced in a study of post-analysis software for immune sequencing data. Points from the study as a whole: Patients showed TRBV5-6, TRBV5-1 and TRBV20-1 among five TRBV segments more frequent than in controls.

Antigens of these TCRs are unknown. Sequencing libraries made from TCR beta cDNA carried unique molecular identifiers. Each CDR3 protein is one row after TCRdb ran MiXCR on the PCR reads. Among hundreds of thousands of distinct CDR3 sequences listed, approximately 57% were seen once. Sequencing input: blood. The receptors were gathered from a girl aged 5-17 years with multiple sclerosis.

This chain connects TRBV9 to TRBJ1-5; no clear D gene. This CDR3 is 14 amino acids long. V lost 4 bases and J lost 4, with 12 bases in between. CDR1 is SGDLS, CDR2 YYNGEE, per germline. CDR3 sequence (DNA): TGTGCCAGCAGCCCCCTTGACACAAATCAGCCCCAGCATTTT. Its protein is CASSPLDTNQPQHF.

V usage is TRBV18 and J usage is TRBJ2-4, with TRBD1 matching 7 bases. V was pared by 1 base and J by 5 bases, with 5 bases of the junction left unmatched. Germline V gives CDR1 KGHSH, CDR2 LQKENI. This CDR3 contains 15 residues. CDR3 in amino acids: CASSPQGALQNIQYF. The CDR3 DNA sequence: TGTGCCAGCTCACCACAGGGGGCTTTGCAAAACATTCAGTACTTC.

The chain links TRBV10-2 to TRBJ2-1; TRBD2 matches at 10 bases. Germline V gives CDR1 WSHSY, CDR2 SAAADI. The CDR3 consists of 15 residues. The ends lost 4 bases at V and 6 bases at J; junction bases unmatched: 6. The CDR3: CASSGGLARFNEQFF. For the CDR3, the DNA is TGCGCCAGCAGTGGGGGACTAGCGAGGTTCAATGAGCAGTTCTTC.

This clonotype was seen a few times. The gene calls are TRBV4-1 and TRBJ2-5; D not resolved. V shed 0 bases and J shed 5 bases, with 4 bases lying between them. There are 12 residues in the CDR3. CDR1 and CDR2 from the germline V gene are MGHRA and YSYEKL. The CDR3 bases are TGCGCCAGCAGCCAAGATACGGAGACCCAGTACTTC. Amino acids: CASSQDTETQYF.

In this sample, this clonotype turned up a few times. The V call is TRBV20-1, the J call TRBJ2-3, with D hard to call. V dropped 4 bases and J dropped 3 bases, with 8 bases sitting between them. Germline CDR1 reads DFQATT; CDR2 reads SNEGSKA (reference sequence). The CDR3 contains 12 residues. CDR3 sequence (DNA): TGCAGTGCTAAATTGGAGACAGATACGCAGTATTTT. Translated: CSAKLETDTQYF.

The chain links TRBV6-5 to TRBJ2-5, with D perhaps TRBD2 (6 bases). Per the germline V gene, CDR1 is MNHEY and CDR2 is SVGAGI. This CDR3 comprises 14 residues. V dropped 5 bases and J dropped 2 bases, with 12 bases sitting between them. CDR3 in DNA: TGTGCCAGCAGTCCCGGGGGATGGCAAGAGACCCAGTACTTC. Translation gives CASSPGGWQETQYF.

Ten or more counts support this clonotype. The genes are TRBV3-1 and TRBJ2-5; 7 nucleotides agree with TRBD2. Germline CDR1 reads LGHDT; CDR2 reads YNNKEL (reference sequence). CDR3 length: 18 amino acids. V lost 0 bases to trimming and J lost 0 bases; unmatched junction nucleotides: 10. For the CDR3, the DNA is TGTGCCAGCAGCCAAGATCTCGGCCAGCGGGGCCACCAAGAGACCCAGTACTTC. This codes for CASSQDLGQRGHQETQYF.

This chain connects TRBV6-5 to TRBJ2-7; 10 bases match TRBD1. Germline CDR1 reads MNHEY; CDR2 reads SVGAGI. Trimming took 4 bases from V and 0 from J; bases not matched to a gene: 12. This CDR3 region has 18 residues. CDR3 protein: CASSSRDRGRTSSYEQYF. In DNA form, the CDR3 reads TGTGCCAGCAGTTCCCGGGACAGGGGACGTACGAGCTCCTACGAGCAGTACTTC.

This clonotype was seen once. The gene calls are TRBV20-1 and TRBJ1-4; perhaps TRBD1 as D (6 bases). The V gene's germline CDR1 is DFQATT and CDR2 SNEGSKA (reference sequence). V lost 6 bases and J 8 bases, leaving 16 bases between the germline ends. This CDR3 region has 13 residues. The CDR3 DNA reads as TGCAGTGCCGCAGGGGCGATTGTGGAAAAACTGTTTTTT. It codes for CSAAGAIVEKLFF.

This clonotype was counted a few times. V is TRBV7-2 and J is TRBJ1-5; no definite D call. Germline values: CDR1 SGHTA, CDR2 FQGNSA. Trimming removed 1 base from V and 3 bases from J, with 7 bases in between. The length of the CDR3 is 14 residues. CDR3 region: CASSLGGNNQPQHF. CDR3 DNA sequence: TGTGCCAGCAGCTTAGGAGGGAACAATCAGCCCCAGCATTTT.

This chain connects TRBV7-2 to TRBJ1-2; 9 nucleotides align to TRBD1. Germline values: CDR1 SGHTA, CDR2 FQGNSA. This CDR3 contains 13 residues. Trimming at V came to 8 bases and at J to 2 bases, leaving 3 bases not matched to a gene. The CDR3 DNA sequence: TGTGCCAGCTACAGGGGGCGCAACTATGGCTACACCTTC. This gives the protein CASYRGRNYGYTF.

The J gene is TRBJ2-1, the V gene TRBV27, with 12 nucleotides matching TRBD2. The V gene's germline CDR1 is MNHEY and CDR2 SMNVEV (reference sequence). The CDR3 has 16 residues. J gave up 8 bases and V 2 bases, and 7 bases lay outside the gene matches. The CDR3 DNA follows: TGTGCCAGCAGTTTAGGGCCTAGCGGGAGGGCCGATGAGCAGTTCTTC. Amino acids: CASSLGPSGRADEQFF.

This clonotype came up a few times. The chain couples TRBV9 to TRBJ2-5; the D gene is possibly TRBD1 (5 bases). Germline V gene sequence: CDR1 SGDLS, CDR2 YYNGEE. V gave up 2 bases and J gave up 3 bases, with 11 bases separating them. The CDR3 spans 14 residues. CDR3 in amino acids: CASSVSGQEETQYF. Written as DNA, the CDR3 is TGTGCCAGCAGCGTCTCAGGGCAGGAAGAGACCCAGTACTTC.

In the case of this clonotype: One end of the junction fails to match germline, which may point to a read error. The gene calls are TRBV5-1 and TRBJ2-4; D tentatively reads TRBD1 or TRBD2 (5 bases each). Looked up from germline, CDR1 is SGHRS and CDR2 is YFSETQ. This CDR3 comprises 14 residues. CDR3 in amino acids: CASGLAGVGVEQYF. CDR3 nucleotides: TGCGCCAGCGGCTTGGCCGGTGTGGGGGTTGAGCAGTACTTC.

The chain links TRBV28 to TRBJ1-5; D might be TRBD1 (6 bases). This CDR3 contains 14 residues. V lost 6 bases to trimming and J lost 4 bases, with 13 bases between them. The germline gives CDR1 MDHEN, CDR2 SYDVKM. CDR3 DNA: TGTGCCAGCAGGGCCCAAGGGGGAAATCAGCCCCAGCATTTT. It translates to CASRAQGGNQPQHF. Together with reference TRBV28 and TRBJ1-5, the CDR3 gives the full variable domain: DVKVTQSSRYLVKRTGEKVFLECVQDMDHENMFWYRQDPGLGLRLIYFSYDVKMKEKGDIPEGYSVSREKKERFSLILESASTNQTSMYLCASRAQGGNQPQHFGDGTRLSIL.

The chain has TRBV6-7 and TRBJ2-3; 7 nucleotides align to TRBD2. TRBV6-7 carries the ORF label, with uncertain function. J gave up 5 bases and V 11 bases, and 13 bases lay outside the gene matches. The CDR3 runs 14 residues. In DNA form, the CDR3 reads TGTGCCCCCAGTGGTACTAGCGAGAAAGATACGCAGTATTTT. It encodes CAPSGTSEKDTQYF.

This CDR3 reads CASSLGAKDYGYTF. CDR3 bases: TGTGCCAGCAGCTTGGGGGCAAAGGACTATGGCTACACCTTC. The chain employs TRBV7-8 and TRBJ1-2; possible D gene TRBD1, 6 bases. V was cut by 3 bases and J by 3 bases, with 11 bases left in between. Germline V gene lookup returns CDR1 SGHVS and CDR2 FQNEAQ. The CDR3 has 14 amino acids.

The chain combines TRBV29-1 with TRBJ1-3; no firm D call. V was clipped by 4 bases and J by 2 bases, with 6 bases between them. The germline gives CDR1 SQVTM, CDR2 ANQGSEA. This CDR3 contains 12 residues. CDR3 sequence (DNA): TGCAGCGTTGTTGACCCTGGAAACACCATATATTTT. This encodes CSVVDPGNTIYF.

This chain links TRBV29-1 with TRBJ1-1; D unresolved. CDR3 length equals 15 residues. CDR1 and CDR2 (germline): SQVTM, ANQGSEA. The germline V and J ends were trimmed by 1 base and 1 base, with 13 bases remaining between them. The DNA of the CDR3 is TGCAGCGTTGAAGCCCGATCGTGGGGGAACACTGAAGCTTTCTTT. It yields the protein CSVEARSWGNTEAFF.

The V call is TRBV3-1, the J call TRBJ2-5, with a weak D call TRBD1 (6 bases). There are 16 residues in the CDR3. Trimming took 3 bases from V and 3 from J, leaving 17 bases between them. Per germline, CDR1 LGHDT and CDR2 YNNKEL (reference sequence). The CDR3 loop is CASSQRTGTSKETQYF. DNA of the CDR3: TGTGCCAGCAGCCAGCGAACCGGGACAAGTAAAGAGACCCAGTACTTC.

The chain combines TRBV29-1 with TRBJ2-7; TRBD2 agrees at 8 bases. CDR1 and CDR2 from the germline V gene are SQVTM and ANQGSEA. This CDR3 spans 14 amino acids. The J segment lost 3 bases and the V segment lost 7 bases, leaving 11 bases of the junction unmatched. CDR3 DNA: TGCAGCGCCCGGGGGGCGGGAGGTGGCTACGAGCAGTACTTC. Its protein product is CSARGAGGGYEQYF.

The chain combines TRBV10-3 with TRBJ2-1, with a weak D call TRBD2 (5 bases). V was pared by 4 bases and J by 7 bases, with 17 bases between. The CDR3 spans 15 residues. Germline lookup yields CDR1 ENHRY and CDR2 SYGVKD. The CDR3 spells CAISGRGRAVNEQFF. CDR3 bases: TGTGCCATCAGTGGACGGGGTCGCGCTGTGAATGAGCAGTTCTTC.

The chain is built from TRBV7-2 and TRBJ2-1, with 7 bases matching TRBD2. Per germline, CDR1 SGHTA and CDR2 FQGNSA. Trimming took 7 bases from V and 9 from J; bases not matched to a gene: 15. This CDR3 is built from 15 residues. The chain's CDR3 is CASTRYSGLGSEQFF. For the CDR3, the DNA is TGTGCCAGCACCAGGTATAGCGGGTTGGGAAGTGAGCAGTTCTTC.

This clonotype occurred a few times. The gene calls are TRBV27 and TRBJ2-4, with no clear D. Germline loops: CDR1 MNHEY, CDR2 SMNVEV (reference sequence). V lost 6 bases, J lost 7 bases, and 10 bases lay in between. The length of the CDR3 is 12 residues. The CDR3 protein is CASRGARNIQYF. CDR3 nucleotide sequence: TGTGCCAGCAGGGGCGCGCGGAACATTCAGTACTTC.

The chain uses TRBV6-2 or TRBV6-3 and TRBJ2-1, with 8 nucleotides matching TRBD2. This CDR3 has 16 amino acids. The germline gives CDR1 MNHEY, CDR2 SVGEGT. V trimming: 3 bases; J trimming: 7 bases; junction bases outside the gene matches: 11. The CDR3 sequence is CASSYYPSGSWNEQFF. CDR3 sequence (DNA): TGTGCCAGCAGTTATTATCCTAGCGGGTCATGGAATGAGCAGTTCTTC.

This chain joins TRBV20-1 and TRBJ1-2; D possibly corresponds to TRBD1 (6 bases). Germline V CDR1 and CDR2: DFQATT, SNEGSKA (reference sequence). The CDR3 totals 16 residues. V shed 0 bases and J shed 6 bases, with 20 bases lying between them. CDR3 loop: CSARDRLYIPGDGYTF. CDR3 DNA sequence: TGCAGTGCTAGAGATCGCCTTTATATTCCAGGGGATGGCTACACCTTC.

The J gene is TRBJ2-5, the V gene TRBV20-1, with 12 bases fitting TRBD2. V lost 8 bases, J lost 4 bases, and 8 bases stayed unmatched. The germline V gene has CDR1 DFQATT and CDR2 SNEGSKA (reference sequence). CDR3 length: 14 residues. The CDR3 nucleotides are TGCAGTCCACTAGCGGGGGGCCTAGGAGAGACCCAGTACTTC. Translating it yields CSPLAGGLGETQYF.